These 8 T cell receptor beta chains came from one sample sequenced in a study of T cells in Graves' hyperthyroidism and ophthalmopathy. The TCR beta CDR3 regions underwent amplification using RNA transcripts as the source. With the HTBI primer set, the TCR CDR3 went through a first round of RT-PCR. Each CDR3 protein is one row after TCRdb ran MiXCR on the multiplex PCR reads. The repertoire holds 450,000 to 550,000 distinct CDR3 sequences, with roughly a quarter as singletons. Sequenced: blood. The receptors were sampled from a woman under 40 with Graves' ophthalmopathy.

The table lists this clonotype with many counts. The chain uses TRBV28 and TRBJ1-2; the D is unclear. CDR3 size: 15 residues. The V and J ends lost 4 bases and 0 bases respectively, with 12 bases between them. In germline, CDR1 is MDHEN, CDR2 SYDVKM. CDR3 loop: CASSSPLTPNYGYTF. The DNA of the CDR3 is TGTGCCAGCAGTTCACCCTTGACACCTAACTATGGCTACACCTTC.

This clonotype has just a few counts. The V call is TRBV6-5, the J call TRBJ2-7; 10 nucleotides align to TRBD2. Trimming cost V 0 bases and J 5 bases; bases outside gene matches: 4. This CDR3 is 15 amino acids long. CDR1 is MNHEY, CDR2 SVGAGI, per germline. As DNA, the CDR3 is TGTGCCAGCAGTTACTCGGAGCTAGCGGGAGACGAGCAGTACTTC. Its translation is CASSYSELAGDEQYF.

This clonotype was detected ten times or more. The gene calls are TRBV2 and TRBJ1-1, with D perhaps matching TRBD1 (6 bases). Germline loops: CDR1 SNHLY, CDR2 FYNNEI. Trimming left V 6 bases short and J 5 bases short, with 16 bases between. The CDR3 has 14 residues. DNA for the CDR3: TGTGCCAGCAGGGGGATCAGGGGACGGACTGAAGCTTTCTTT. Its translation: CASRGIRGRTEAFF.

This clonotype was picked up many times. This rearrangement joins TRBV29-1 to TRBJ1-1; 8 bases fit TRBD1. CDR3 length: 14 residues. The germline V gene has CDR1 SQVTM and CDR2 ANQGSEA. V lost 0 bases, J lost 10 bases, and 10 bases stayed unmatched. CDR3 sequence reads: CSVEDMGAGGTAFF. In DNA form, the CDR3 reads TGCAGCGTTGAAGACATGGGGGCAGGGGGCACAGCTTTCTTT.

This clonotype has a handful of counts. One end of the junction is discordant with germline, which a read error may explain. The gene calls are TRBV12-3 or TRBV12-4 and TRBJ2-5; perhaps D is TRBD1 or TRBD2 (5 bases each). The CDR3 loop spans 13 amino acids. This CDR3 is CASSTRDQESQYF. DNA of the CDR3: TGCGCCAGCAGTACCCGGGACCAAGAGAGCCAGTACTTC.

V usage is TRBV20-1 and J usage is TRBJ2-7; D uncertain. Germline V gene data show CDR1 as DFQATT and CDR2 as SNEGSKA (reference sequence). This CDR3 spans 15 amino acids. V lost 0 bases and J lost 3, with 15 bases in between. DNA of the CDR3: TGCAGTGCTAGAGAGCCTCGGAACATTCACTACGAGCAGTACTTC. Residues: CSAREPRNIHYEQYF.

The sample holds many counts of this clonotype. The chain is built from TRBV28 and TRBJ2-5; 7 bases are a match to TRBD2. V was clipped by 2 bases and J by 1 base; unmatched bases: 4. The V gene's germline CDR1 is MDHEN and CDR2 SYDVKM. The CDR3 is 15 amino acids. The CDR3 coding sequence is TGTGCCAGCAGTTTAGCCGGGACTACCCAAGAGACCCAGTACTTC. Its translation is CASSLAGTTQETQYF.

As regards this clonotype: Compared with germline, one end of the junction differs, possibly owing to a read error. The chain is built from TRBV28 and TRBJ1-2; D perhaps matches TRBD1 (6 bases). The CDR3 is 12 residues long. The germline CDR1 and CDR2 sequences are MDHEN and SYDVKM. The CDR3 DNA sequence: TGTGCCAGCAGTGGGGGGCTTTATGGCTACAGCTTC. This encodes CASSGGLYGYSF.